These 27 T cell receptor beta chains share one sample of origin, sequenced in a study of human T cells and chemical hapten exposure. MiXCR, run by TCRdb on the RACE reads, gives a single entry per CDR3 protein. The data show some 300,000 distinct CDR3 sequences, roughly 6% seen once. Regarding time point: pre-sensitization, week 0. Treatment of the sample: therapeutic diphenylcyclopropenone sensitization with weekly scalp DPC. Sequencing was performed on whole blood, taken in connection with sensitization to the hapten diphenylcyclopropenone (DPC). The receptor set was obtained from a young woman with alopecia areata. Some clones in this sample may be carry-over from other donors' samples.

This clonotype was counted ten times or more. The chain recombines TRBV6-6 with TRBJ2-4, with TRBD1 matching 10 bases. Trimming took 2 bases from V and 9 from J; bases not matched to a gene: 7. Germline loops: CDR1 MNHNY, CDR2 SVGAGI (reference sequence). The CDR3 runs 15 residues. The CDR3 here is CASSYAPGQGIIQYF. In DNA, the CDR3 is TGTGCCAGCAGTTACGCTCCGGGACAGGGGATCATTCAGTACTTC.

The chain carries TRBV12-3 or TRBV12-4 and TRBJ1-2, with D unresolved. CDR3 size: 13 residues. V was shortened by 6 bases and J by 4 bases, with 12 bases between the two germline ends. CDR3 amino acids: CASSLDIFYGYTF. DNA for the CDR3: TGTGCCAGCAGCCTAGACATTTTCTATGGCTACACCTTC.

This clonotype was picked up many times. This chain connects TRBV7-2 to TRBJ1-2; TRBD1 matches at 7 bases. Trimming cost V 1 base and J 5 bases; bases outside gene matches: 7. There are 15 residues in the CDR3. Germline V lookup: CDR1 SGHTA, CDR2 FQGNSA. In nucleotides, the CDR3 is TGTGCCAGCAGCTTAGGGCAGGGGGATCTTTATGGCTACACCTTC. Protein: CASSLGQGDLYGYTF.

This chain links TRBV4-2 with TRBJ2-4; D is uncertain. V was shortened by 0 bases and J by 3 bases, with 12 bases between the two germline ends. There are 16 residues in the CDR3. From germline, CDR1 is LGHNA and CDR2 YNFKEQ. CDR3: CASSQDGVGDKNIQYF. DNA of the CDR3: TGTGCCAGCAGCCAAGATGGAGTAGGAGACAAAAACATTCAGTACTTC.

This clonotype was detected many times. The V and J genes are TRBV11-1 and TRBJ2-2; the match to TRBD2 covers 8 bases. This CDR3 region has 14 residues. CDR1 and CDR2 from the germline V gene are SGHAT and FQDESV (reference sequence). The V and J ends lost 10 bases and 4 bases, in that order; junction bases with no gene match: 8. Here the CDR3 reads CATRPGGSTGELFF. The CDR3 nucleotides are TGTGCCACAAGACCGGGGGGGTCCACCGGGGAGCTGTTTTTT.

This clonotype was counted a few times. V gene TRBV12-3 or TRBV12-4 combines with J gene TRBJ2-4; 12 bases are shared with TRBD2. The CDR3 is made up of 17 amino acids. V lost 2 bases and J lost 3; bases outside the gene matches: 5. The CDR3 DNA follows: TGTGCCAGCAGTTTATCTAGCGGGGGGGCTGTCAAAAACATTCAGTACTTC. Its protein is CASSLSSGGAVKNIQYF.

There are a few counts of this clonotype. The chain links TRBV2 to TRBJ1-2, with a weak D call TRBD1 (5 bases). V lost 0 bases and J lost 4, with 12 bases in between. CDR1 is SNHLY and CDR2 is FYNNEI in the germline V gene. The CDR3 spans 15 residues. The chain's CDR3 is CASSEAPGVGYGYTF. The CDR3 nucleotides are TGTGCCAGCAGTGAAGCGCCGGGGGTCGGCTATGGCTACACCTTC. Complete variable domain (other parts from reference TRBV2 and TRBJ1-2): EPEVTQTPSHQVTQMGQEVILRCVPISNHLYFYWYRQILGQKVEFLVSFYNNEISEKSEIFDDQFSVERPDGSNFTLKIRSTKLEDSAMYFCASSEAPGVGYGYTFGSGTRLTVV.

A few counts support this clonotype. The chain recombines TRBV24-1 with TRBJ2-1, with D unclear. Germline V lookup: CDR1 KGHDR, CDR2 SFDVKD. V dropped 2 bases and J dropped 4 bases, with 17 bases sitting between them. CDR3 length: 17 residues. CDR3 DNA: TGTGCCACCAGTGATTCAACAGCTAGAGTCGGTTACAATGAGCAGTTCTTC. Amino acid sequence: CATSDSTARVGYNEQFF.

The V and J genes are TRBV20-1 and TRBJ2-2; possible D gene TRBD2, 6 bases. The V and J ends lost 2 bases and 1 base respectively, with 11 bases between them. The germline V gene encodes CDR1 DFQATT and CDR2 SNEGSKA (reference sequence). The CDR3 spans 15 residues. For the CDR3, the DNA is TGCAGTGCTAGAATCGGTAGCGGGAACACCGGGGAGCTGTTTTTT. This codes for CSARIGSGNTGELFF.

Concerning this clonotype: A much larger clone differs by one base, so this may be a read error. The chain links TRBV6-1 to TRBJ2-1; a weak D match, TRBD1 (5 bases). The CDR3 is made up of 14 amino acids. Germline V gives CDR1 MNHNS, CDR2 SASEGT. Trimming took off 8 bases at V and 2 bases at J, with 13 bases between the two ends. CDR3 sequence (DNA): TGTGCCAGCGGGTTTGGACAAACCTACAATGAGCAGTTCTTC. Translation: CASGFGQTYNEQFF.

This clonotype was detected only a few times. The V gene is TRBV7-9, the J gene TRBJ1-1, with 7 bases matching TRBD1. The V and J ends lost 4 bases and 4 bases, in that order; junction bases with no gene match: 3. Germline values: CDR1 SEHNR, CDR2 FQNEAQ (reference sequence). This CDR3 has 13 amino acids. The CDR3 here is CASSSQGITEAFF. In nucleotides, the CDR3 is TGTGCCAGCAGCTCACAGGGGATCACTGAAGCTTTCTTT. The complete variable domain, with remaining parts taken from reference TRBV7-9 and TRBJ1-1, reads DTGVSQNPRHKITKRGQNVTFRCDPISEHNRLYWYRQTLGQGPEFLTYFQNEAQLEKSRLLSDRFSAERPKGSFSTLEIQRTEQGDSAMYLCASSSQGITEAFFGQGTRLTVV.

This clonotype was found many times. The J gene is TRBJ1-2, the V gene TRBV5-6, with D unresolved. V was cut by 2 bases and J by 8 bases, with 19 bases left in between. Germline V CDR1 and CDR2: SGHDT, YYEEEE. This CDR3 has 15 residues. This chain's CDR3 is CASSFLDSSPGGYTF. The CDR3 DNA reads TGTGCCAGCAGCTTCTTGGACTCAAGCCCGGGAGGCTACACCTTC.

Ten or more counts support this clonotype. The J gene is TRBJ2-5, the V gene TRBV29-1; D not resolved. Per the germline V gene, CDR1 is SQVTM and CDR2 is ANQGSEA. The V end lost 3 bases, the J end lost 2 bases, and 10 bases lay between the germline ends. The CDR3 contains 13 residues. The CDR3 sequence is CSVDEQLQETQYF. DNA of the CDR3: TGCAGCGTTGACGAACAGCTACAAGAGACCCAGTACTTC.

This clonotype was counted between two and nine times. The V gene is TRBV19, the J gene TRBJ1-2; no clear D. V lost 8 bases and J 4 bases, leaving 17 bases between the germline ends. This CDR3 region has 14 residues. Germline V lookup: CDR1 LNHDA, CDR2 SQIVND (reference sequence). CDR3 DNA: TGTGCCAGTGGCCTTACCGCTCGGGCCTATGGCTACACCTTC. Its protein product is CASGLTARAYGYTF.

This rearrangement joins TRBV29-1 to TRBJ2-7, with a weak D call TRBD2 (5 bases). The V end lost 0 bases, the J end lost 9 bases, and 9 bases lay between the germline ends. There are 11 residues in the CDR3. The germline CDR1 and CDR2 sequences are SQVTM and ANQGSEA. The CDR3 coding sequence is TGCAGCGTTGAAGATCGGGGTTGGCAGTACTTC. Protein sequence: CSVEDRGWQYF.

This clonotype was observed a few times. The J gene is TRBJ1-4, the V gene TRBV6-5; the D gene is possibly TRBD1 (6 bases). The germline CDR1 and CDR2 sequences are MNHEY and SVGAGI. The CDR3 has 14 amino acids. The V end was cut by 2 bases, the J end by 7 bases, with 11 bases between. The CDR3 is CASSYRGAPEKLFF. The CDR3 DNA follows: TGTGCCAGCAGTTACCGGGGGGCTCCTGAAAAACTGTTTTTT.

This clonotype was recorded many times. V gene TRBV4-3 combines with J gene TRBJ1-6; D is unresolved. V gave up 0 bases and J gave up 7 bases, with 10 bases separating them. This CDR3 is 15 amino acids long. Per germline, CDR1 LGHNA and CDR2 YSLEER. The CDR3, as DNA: TGCGCCAGCAGCCAAGATGAGGGTCGCAATTCACCCCTCCACTTT. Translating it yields CASSQDEGRNSPLHF.

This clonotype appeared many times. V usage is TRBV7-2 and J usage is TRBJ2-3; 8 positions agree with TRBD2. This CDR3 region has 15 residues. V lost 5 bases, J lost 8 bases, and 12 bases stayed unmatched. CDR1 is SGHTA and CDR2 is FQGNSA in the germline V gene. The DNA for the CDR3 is TGTGCCAGCAGCGTAACTAGCGGCGCACAGGGTACGCAGTATTTT. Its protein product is CASSVTSGAQGTQYF.

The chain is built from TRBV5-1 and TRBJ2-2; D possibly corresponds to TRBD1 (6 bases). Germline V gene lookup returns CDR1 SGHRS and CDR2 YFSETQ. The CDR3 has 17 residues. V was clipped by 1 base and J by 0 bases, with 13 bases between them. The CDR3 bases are TGCGCCAGCAGCTTGAGCTACAGGGCATCGAACACCGGGGAGCTGTTTTTT. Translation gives CASSLSYRASNTGELFF.

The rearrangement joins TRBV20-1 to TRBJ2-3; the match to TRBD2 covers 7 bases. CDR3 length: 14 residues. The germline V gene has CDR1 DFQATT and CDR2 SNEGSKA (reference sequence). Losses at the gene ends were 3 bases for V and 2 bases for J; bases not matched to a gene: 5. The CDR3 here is CSARASGVTDTQYF. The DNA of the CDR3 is TGCAGTGCTAGGGCAAGCGGGGTCACAGATACGCAGTATTTT.

As DNA, the CDR3 is TGCAGTTTCCTGTTAGCATACCCAATTAATACGCAGTATTTT. It yields the protein CSFLLAYPINTQYF. The chain is built from TRBV29-1 and TRBJ2-3; D remains unclear. Germline CDR1 reads SQVTM; CDR2 reads ANQGSEA. This CDR3 region has 14 residues.

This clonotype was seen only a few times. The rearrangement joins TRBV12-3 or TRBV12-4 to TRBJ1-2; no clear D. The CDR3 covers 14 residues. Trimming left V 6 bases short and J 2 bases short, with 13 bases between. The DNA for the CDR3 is TGTGCCAGCAGCCCTGTCCCCACAAACTATGGCTACACCTTC. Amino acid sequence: CASSPVPTNYGYTF.

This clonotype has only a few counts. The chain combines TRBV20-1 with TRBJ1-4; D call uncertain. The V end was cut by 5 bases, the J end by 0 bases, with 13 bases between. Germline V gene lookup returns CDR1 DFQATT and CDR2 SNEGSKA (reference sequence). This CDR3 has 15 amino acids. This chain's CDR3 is CSASGRVSTNEKLFF. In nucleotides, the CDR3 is TGCAGTGCTTCCGGACGGGTCTCAACTAATGAAAAACTGTTTTTT.

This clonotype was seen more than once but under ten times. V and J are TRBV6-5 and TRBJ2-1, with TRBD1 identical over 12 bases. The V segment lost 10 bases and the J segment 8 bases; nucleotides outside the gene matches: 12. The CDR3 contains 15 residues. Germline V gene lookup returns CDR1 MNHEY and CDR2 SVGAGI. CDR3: CATLRGGQGAYEQFF. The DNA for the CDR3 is TGTGCCACCCTAAGGGGGGGACAGGGGGCTTATGAGCAGTTCTTC.

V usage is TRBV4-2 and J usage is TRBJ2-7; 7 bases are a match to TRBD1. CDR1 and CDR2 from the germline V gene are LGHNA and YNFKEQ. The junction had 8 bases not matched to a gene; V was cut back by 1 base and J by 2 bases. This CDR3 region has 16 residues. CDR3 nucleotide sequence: TGTGCCAGCAGCCAAGTGTCGGTCCAGGGGGCCTACGAGCAGTACTTC. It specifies CASSQVSVQGAYEQYF.

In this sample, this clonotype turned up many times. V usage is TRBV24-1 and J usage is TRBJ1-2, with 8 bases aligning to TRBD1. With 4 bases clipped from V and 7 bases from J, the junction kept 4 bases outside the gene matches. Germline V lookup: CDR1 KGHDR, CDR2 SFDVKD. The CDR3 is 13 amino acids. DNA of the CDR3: TGTGCCACCAGTGACTCCACAGGGGGTGGCTACACCTTC. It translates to CATSDSTGGGYTF.

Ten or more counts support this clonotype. CDR3 protein: CASSIGQDNSPLHF. CDR3 in DNA: TGTGCCAGCAGTATCGGACAAGATAATTCACCCCTCCACTTT. The rearrangement joins TRBV28 to TRBJ1-6; the D gene is possibly TRBD1 (5 bases). CDR1 is MDHEN and CDR2 is SYDVKM in the germline V gene. The CDR3 contains 14 residues. The V gene lost 5 bases and the J gene lost 5 bases, with 10 bases spanning the gap.